These 8 T cell receptor beta chains originate from one sample sequenced in a study of blood T cell repertoires in COVID-19. Data came from immunoSEQ multiplex PCR; TCRdb stores just in-frame clones and leaves some out. The sample includes around 40,000 clones, approximately 87% seen only once; the top ten take less than 25%. The source material was peripheral blood. The origin of the receptors is a middle-aged man with active or convalescent COVID-19.

The gene calls are TRBV3-1 (or the pseudogene TRBV3-2) and TRBJ2-1; 16 positions agree with TRBD2. CDR3 length equals 18 residues. The trim removed 1 base at V and 10 bases at J, leaving 10 bases unmatched. Germline CDR1 LGHDT, CDR2 YNNKEL (reference sequence). The CDR3, as DNA: TGTGCCAGCAGCCAAGTGGCCGGGACTAGCGGGAGGGGCCGGGAGCAGTTCTTC. Residues: CASSQVAGTSGRGREQFF.

The chain combines TRBV5-6 with TRBJ1-1; D is perhaps TRBD1 (5 bases). Germline assignment: CDR1 SGHDT and CDR2 YYEEEE. This CDR3 contains 14 residues. Between the trimmed V and J ends, which lost 4 bases and 1 base, there was a span of 11 bases. The CDR3 reads CASSPGGPNTEAFF. CDR3 nucleotides: TGTGCCAGCAGCCCGGGGGGTCCGAACACTGAAGCTTTCTTT.

The rearrangement joins TRBV7-9 to TRBJ1-6, with a weak D call TRBD1 (6 bases). V was cut by 5 bases and J by 11 bases, with 16 bases left in between. The CDR3 is made up of 14 amino acids. Germline V lookup: CDR1 SEHNR, CDR2 FQNEAQ (reference sequence). The CDR3 DNA reads TGTGCCAGCAGCCCTGACAGGAAAGGTGCACCCCTCCACTTT. It codes for CASSPDRKGAPLHF.

The chain has TRBV5-1 and TRBJ1-1; D is unclear. Trimming stripped 3 bases from V and 1 base from J, with 13 bases between. This CDR3 is built from 15 residues. Germline CDR1 SGHRS, CDR2 YFSETQ. CDR3 nucleotides: TGCGCCAGCAGCTCACTAAGTGGGTCGAACACTGAAGCTTTCTTT. This encodes CASSSLSGSNTEAFF.

V usage is TRBV7-9 and J usage is TRBJ2-3; D might be TRBD2 (6 bases). Deletions cut 5 bases from V and 5 bases from J, with 14 bases between. The germline V gene encodes CDR1 SEHNR and CDR2 FQNEAQ (reference sequence). This CDR3 has 14 residues. Written as DNA, the CDR3 is TGTGCCAGCAGCCCCGGAGGGGTGGGAGATACGCAGTATTTT. Residues: CASSPGGVGDTQYF.

This chain joins TRBV9 and TRBJ2-3; TRBD2 is a possible D gene (5 bases). V was shortened by 0 bases and J by 6 bases, with 8 bases between the two germline ends. CDR3 length: 13 residues. CDR1 and CDR2 (germline): SGDLS, YYNGEE. In nucleotides, the CDR3 is TGTGCCAGCAGCGTAGCCGGGATGGATACGCAGTATTTT. Residues: CASSVAGMDTQYF. Complete variable domain (other parts from reference TRBV9 and TRBJ2-3): DSGVTQTPKHLITATGQRVTLRCSPRSGDLSVYWYQQSLDQGLQFLIQYYNGEERAKGNILERFSAQQFPDLHSELNLSSLELGDSALYFCASSVAGMDTQYFGPGTRLTVL.

The genes are TRBV20-1 and TRBJ1-5; TRBD1 might be the D (5 bases). The CDR3 is 14 residues long. The V and J ends lost 3 bases and 11 bases respectively, with 20 bases between them. The germline V gene has CDR1 DFQATT and CDR2 SNEGSKA (reference sequence). The CDR3 sequence is CSASGTHRSGSQHF. The CDR3, as DNA: TGCAGTGCTAGTGGGACTCACCGTTCGGGGTCCCAGCATTTT.

The chain carries TRBV29-1 and TRBJ2-3; 11 bases are shared with TRBD1. J gave up 6 bases and V 4 bases, and 6 bases lay outside the gene matches. The length of the CDR3 is 14 residues. Germline loops: CDR1 SQVTM, CDR2 ANQGSEA. CDR3 region: CSVVGTGGGDTQYF. In nucleotides, the CDR3 is TGCAGCGTTGTCGGGACAGGGGGAGGGGATACGCAGTATTTT.